This T cell receptor (beta chain) was recorded in a study of shared clonotypes between healthy human individuals. Study-level background: Aged between 18 and 49, the donors were a couple of women and a few men. Per donor, three plates held CD4 naive cells, three held CD4 memory, two held CD8 naive and one held CD8 memory.

Regarding the study as a whole: Having only a few donors restricted how much genetic and exposure-history diversity was captured. Non-shared clonotypes had lower generation probabilities than those shared by all four donors.

As concerns this clone: What it binds is not known.

Sequenced by immunoSEQ multiplex PCR; TCRdb stores in-frame clones only, minus some. The data hold about 2.1 million clones, with 90% to 95% observed a single time. V was clipped by 7 bases and J by 2 bases, with 15 bases between them. Germline V CDR1 and CDR2: MNHNS, SASEGT. There are 14 residues in the CDR3. Naive CD8 isolation took CD45RO-negative cells positively selected for CCR7 and excluded terminally differentiated effector memory CD45RA+ cells. The chain has TRBV6-1 and TRBJ2-7, with D possibly TRBD2 on 5 matching bases. The receptor comes from a man between 18 and 35 years old in good health. Some clones in this sample may be carry-over from other donors' samples. The sequencing input was naive CD8+ T cells from PBMCs. The CDR3, as DNA: TGTGCCAGCATCCCCGGGCGGGTACCCTACGAGCAGTACTTC. As protein: CASIPGRVPYEQYF.